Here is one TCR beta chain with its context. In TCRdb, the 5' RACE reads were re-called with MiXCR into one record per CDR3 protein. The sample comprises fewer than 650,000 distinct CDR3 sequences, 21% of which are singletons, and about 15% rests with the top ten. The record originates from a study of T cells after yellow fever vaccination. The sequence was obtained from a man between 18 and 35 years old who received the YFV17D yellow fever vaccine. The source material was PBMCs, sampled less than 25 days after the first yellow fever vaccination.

The CDR3 DNA reads as TGCAGTTCGTCGGTGAACACTGAAGCTTTCTTT. This codes for CSSSVNTEAFF. The gene calls are TRBV29-1 and TRBJ1-1; D gene uncertain. The CDR3 has 11 residues. CDR1 and CDR2 (germline): SQVTM, ANQGSEA.